This TCR beta chain was identified in a study of T cells after yellow fever vaccination. Germline CDR1 MGHRA, CDR2 YSYEKL. The CDR3 covers 13 residues. V lost 4 bases and J lost 6, with 11 bases in between. This clonotype occurred many times. One entry per CDR3 protein results from TCRdb running MiXCR on the 5' RACE reads. This repertoire shows 300,000 to 400,000 distinct CDR3 sequences, around 13% found once; its top ten account for 2.5% to 3.5%. The V call is TRBV4-1, the J call TRBJ2-3, with no clear D. The sequencing here drew on CD4+ T cells sorted from PBMCs, taken 15 days after the yellow fever booster vaccination. The TCR sequence derives from a man aged 18 to 29 who received the YFV17D yellow fever vaccine. The CDR3 loop is CASSPQVTDTQYF. The CDR3 bases are TGCGCCAGCAGCCCCCAGGTTACGGATACGCAGTATTTT.